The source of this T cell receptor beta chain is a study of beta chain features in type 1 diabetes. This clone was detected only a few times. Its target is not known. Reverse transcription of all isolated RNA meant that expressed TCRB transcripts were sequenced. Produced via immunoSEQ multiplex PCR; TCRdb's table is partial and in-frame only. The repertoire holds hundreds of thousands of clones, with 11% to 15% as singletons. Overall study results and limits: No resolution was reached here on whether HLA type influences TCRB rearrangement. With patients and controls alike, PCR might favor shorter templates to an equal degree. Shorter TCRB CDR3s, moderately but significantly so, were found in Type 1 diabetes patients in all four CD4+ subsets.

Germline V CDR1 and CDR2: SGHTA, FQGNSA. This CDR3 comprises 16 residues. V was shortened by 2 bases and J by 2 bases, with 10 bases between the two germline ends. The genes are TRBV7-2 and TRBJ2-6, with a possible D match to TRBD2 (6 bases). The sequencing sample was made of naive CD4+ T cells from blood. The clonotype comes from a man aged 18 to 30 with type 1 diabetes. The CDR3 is CASSLTSGAGANVLTF. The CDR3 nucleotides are TGTGCCAGCAGCTTAACATCGGGGGCTGGGGCCAACGTCCTGACTTTC.